Below are 24 T cell receptor beta chains sequenced from a single sample in a study of cytomegalovirus exposure and HLA in healthy donors. With 60 Vbeta and 13 Jbeta primers, the PCR was carried out. Measured with immunoSEQ multiplex PCR; TCRdb has only the in-frame clones, and not every one. The table lists over 90,000 clones, 76% of them singletons, with around 20% in the top ten. The source material was PBMCs. The source of these receptors is a woman aged 55-70 years in good health and CMV-seropositive.

The chain links TRBV5-6 to TRBJ2-1; TRBD1 is a possible D gene (5 bases). Germline loops: CDR1 SGHDT, CDR2 YYEEEE. There are 15 residues in the CDR3. V was pared by 0 bases and J by 5 bases, with 12 bases between. In DNA, the CDR3 is TGTGCCAGCAGCTTGGGACAGCTATTTGACAATGAGCAGTTCTTC. Residues: CASSLGQLFDNEQFF.

V usage is TRBV7-2 and J usage is TRBJ1-2; no clear D. V shed 4 bases and J shed 1 base, with 13 bases lying between them. The CDR3 sequence is 15 residues long. CDR1 SGHTA and CDR2 FQGNSA come from the germline V gene. CDR3 amino acids: CASSSRRRSNYGYTF. The DNA of the CDR3 is TGTGCCAGCAGCTCCCGACGGCGGAGTAACTATGGCTACACCTTC.

V and J are TRBV7-9 and TRBJ2-5, with a tentative D call TRBD1 (6 bases). The CDR3 totals 16 residues. Germline V gene sequence: CDR1 SEHNR, CDR2 FQNEAQ (reference sequence). V lost 2 bases and J lost 1, with 14 bases in between. Written as DNA, the CDR3 is TGTGCCAGCAGCTTATTGGGTAGAGGGGGCCAAGAGACCCAGTACTTC. Its translation: CASSLLGRGGQETQYF.

This clone was seen only a few times. The chain employs TRBV6-1 and TRBJ1-2; 8 bases map to TRBD1. There are 12 residues in the CDR3. Germline trimming cut 7 bases from V and 4 bases from J; bases unmatched to any gene: 2. Germline loops: CDR1 MNHNS, CDR2 SASEGT. CDR3 nucleotides: TGTGCCAGCAAGGGGACAGGCTATGGCTACACCTTC. This encodes CASKGTGYGYTF.

The chain uses TRBV7-3 and TRBJ2-2; 7 positions match TRBD2. There are 15 residues in the CDR3. V dropped 3 bases and J dropped 5; count of bases not matched to a gene: 6. Germline-derived CDR1 and CDR2 are SGHTA and FQGTGA. CDR3 nucleotide sequence: TGTGCCAGCAGCTTGGGCGGGGGAGGGACCGGGGAGCTGTTTTTT. Amino acids: CASSLGGGGTGELFF.

The sample holds a few counts of this clone. The chain links TRBV5-6 to TRBJ1-5; no clear D gene. This CDR3 is built from 15 residues. Germline V CDR1 and CDR2: SGHDT, YYEEEE. Trimming shortened V by 5 bases and J by 0 bases, and 12 bases separated the two germline ends. For the CDR3, the DNA is TGTGCCAGCAGTAAAAGCATGTATAGCAATCAGCCCCAGCATTTT. Protein product: CASSKSMYSNQPQHF.

The V and J genes are TRBV5-1 and TRBJ2-2, with 14 bases matching TRBD2. The CDR3 loop spans 16 amino acids. Germline CDR1 reads SGHRS; CDR2 reads YFSETQ. The V segment lost 6 bases and the J segment 5 bases; nucleotides outside the gene matches: 6. Here the CDR3 DNA reads TGCGCCAGCAAGGGACTAGCGGGAGAGTTAACCGGGGAGCTGTTTTTT. Its protein product is CASKGLAGELTGELFF.

The chain links TRBV5-4 to TRBJ1-4; a weak D match, TRBD1 (5 bases). This CDR3 contains 17 residues. In germline, CDR1 is SGHNT, CDR2 YYREEE (reference sequence). The V end lost 3 bases, the J end lost 7 bases, and 22 bases lay between the germline ends. The DNA of the CDR3 is TGTGCCAGCAGCTCTCCTTTCGGGACTGGAGGGACTGAAAAACTGTTTTTT. This gives the protein CASSSPFGTGGTEKLFF. The full variable domain, with the rest looked up from reference TRBV5-4 and TRBJ1-4, is ETGVTQSPTHLIKTRGQQVTLRCSSQSGHNTVSWYQQALGQGPQFIFQYYREEENGRGNFPPRFSGLQFPNYSSELNVNALELDDSALYLCASSSPFGTGGTEKLFFGSGTQLSVL.

The count of this clone is one. This chain connects TRBV2 to TRBJ1-1, with TRBD1 identical over 7 bases. Germline CDR1 reads SNHLY; CDR2 reads FYNNEI. V gave up 4 bases and J gave up 7 bases; unmatched junction bases: 3. CDR3 length: 12 residues. CDR3 sequence: CASSVGTVEAFF. CDR3 in DNA: TGTGCCAGCAGTGTGGGGACAGTTGAAGCTTTCTTT.

This clone appeared a few times. This chain joins TRBV6-5 and TRBJ2-7; TRBD1 matches at 8 bases. This CDR3 contains 16 residues. V shed 2 bases, J shed 3 bases, and the junction held 9 bases outside the gene matches. Germline values: CDR1 MNHEY, CDR2 SVGAGI. CDR3: CASSYGRDRSFYEQYF. CDR3 bases: TGTGCCAGCAGTTACGGACGGGACAGGTCCTTCTACGAGCAGTACTTC.

The CDR3 DNA is TGTGCCAGCAGTTTTTTAGGGGAAAGTGGCTACACCTTC. Amino acids: CASSFLGESGYTF. The gene calls are TRBV27 and TRBJ1-2, with a weak D call TRBD1 (5 bases). V lost 3 bases to trimming and J lost 7 bases, with 12 bases between them. The CDR3 is 13 residues long. Germline V CDR1 and CDR2: MNHEY, SMNVEV (reference sequence).

J is TRBJ1-2 and V is TRBV28; D gene ambiguous. Germline CDR1 is MDHEN and CDR2 is SYDVKM. V was cut by 3 bases and J by 2 bases, with 10 bases left in between. This CDR3 is built from 14 residues. The DNA for the CDR3 is TGTGCCAGCAGTTTCGGGAGGGCAAACTATGGCTACACCTTC. It encodes CASSFGRANYGYTF.

The count of this clone is one. V and J are TRBV2 and TRBJ2-1; no firm D call. Germline CDR1 and CDR2: SNHLY and FYNNEI. V lost 1 base, J lost 2 bases, and 12 bases lay in between. The CDR3 has 16 residues. The CDR3 region is CASSEGWAVPYNEQFF. The CDR3, as DNA: TGTGCCAGCAGTGAAGGTTGGGCAGTTCCCTACAATGAGCAGTTCTTC.

The chain combines TRBV27 with TRBJ1-5; tentatively, D is TRBD1 (6 bases). V was cut by 4 bases and J by 7 bases, with 11 bases left in between. The germline V gene encodes CDR1 MNHEY and CDR2 SMNVEV (reference sequence). The CDR3 spans 13 residues. The CDR3 is CASSYRAGQPQHF. Here the CDR3 DNA reads TGTGCCAGCAGTTACAGGGCAGGACAGCCCCAGCATTTT.

The chain links TRBV7-3 to TRBJ1-5; D may be TRBD1 (5 bases). The CDR3 runs to 18 residues. The V end was cut by 5 bases, the J end by 0 bases, with 20 bases between. The germline gives CDR1 SGHTA, CDR2 FQGTGA. The chain's CDR3 is CASSPGGRGIYSNQPQHF. CDR3 bases: TGTGCCAGCAGCCCCGGGGGGAGGGGAATTTATAGCAATCAGCCCCAGCATTTT.

The J gene is TRBJ1-1, the V gene TRBV6-6; perhaps TRBD1 as D (6 bases). This CDR3 contains 12 residues. The V end lost 6 bases, the J end lost 3 bases, and 8 bases lay between the germline ends. Germline V gives CDR1 MNHNY, CDR2 SVGAGI (reference sequence). CDR3 sequence (DNA): TGTGCCAGCAGATGGACAGACACTGAAGCTTTCTTT. It encodes CASRWTDTEAFF.

This sequence joins TRBV29-1 and TRBJ2-5, with TRBD2 matching over 7 bases. The J call may be mistaken, given a closer DNA end match to TRBJ2-7. The CDR3 is 16 amino acids. Looked up from germline, CDR1 is SQVTM and CDR2 is ANQGSEA. The CDR3 here is CSVEDLGGSNSYEQYF. The DNA for the CDR3 is TGCAGCGTTGAAGATCTTGGCGGGAGTAACTCCTACGAGCAGTACTTC.

The chain employs TRBV4-2 and TRBJ2-7; D possibly corresponds to TRBD1 (5 bases). The CDR3 is 14 residues long. Germline V lookup: CDR1 LGHNA, CDR2 YNFKEQ. Trimming took 1 base from V and 1 from J, leaving 8 bases between them. The CDR3 DNA is TGTGCCAGCAGCCAAGGCGACAGTTCCTACGAGCAGTACTTC. This codes for CASSQGDSSYEQYF.

A note on this clone: The sample carries other DNA sequences with the same CDR3. This chain links TRBV5-1 with TRBJ2-1; TRBD2 matches 13 bases. The CDR3 spans 15 residues. Per the germline V gene, CDR1 is SGHRS and CDR2 is YFSETQ. Trimming removed 2 bases from V and 7 bases from J; junction bases left unmatched: 3. This chain's CDR3 is CASSFGLAGVNEQFF. CDR3 bases: TGCGCCAGCAGCTTCGGACTAGCGGGAGTTAATGAGCAGTTCTTC.

This clone was counted a single time. V is TRBV25-1 and J is TRBJ2-6, with TRBD1 identical over 10 bases. CDR3 size: 18 residues. The germline CDR1 and CDR2 sequences are MGHDK and SYGVNS. The junction had 10 bases not matched to a gene; V was cut back by 4 bases and J by 4 bases. CDR3: CASSASGTGVFGANVLTF. The CDR3 coding sequence is TGTGCCAGCAGTGCGTCCGGGACAGGGGTTTTCGGGGCCAACGTCCTGACTTTC.

The chain has TRBV28 and TRBJ2-7; D is perhaps TRBD1 (5 bases). Germline V lookup: CDR1 MDHEN, CDR2 SYDVKM. The V gene lost 7 bases and the J gene lost 7 bases, with 23 bases spanning the gap. The CDR3 is 15 residues long. The CDR3 loop is CASTPTERIKWEQYF. As DNA, the CDR3 is TGTGCCAGCACCCCGACAGAACGAATCAAGTGGGAGCAGTACTTC.

The V call is TRBV6-6, the J call TRBJ1-2; a weak D match, TRBD1 (5 bases). Germline CDR1 MNHNY, CDR2 SVGAGI (reference sequence). Between the trimmed V and J ends, which lost 6 bases and 4 bases, there was a span of 15 bases. The CDR3 sequence is 14 residues long. The CDR3 loop reads CASRLPTALYGYTF. CDR3 nucleotides: TGTGCCAGCAGACTACCGACAGCACTCTATGGCTACACCTTC.

The V and J genes are TRBV18 and TRBJ1-2; D remains ambiguous. Trimming stripped 6 bases from V and 8 bases from J, with 19 bases between. The CDR3 has 14 residues. Germline lookup yields CDR1 KGHSH and CDR2 LQKENI. In DNA, the CDR3 is TGTGCCAGCTCGCCCTTGAGGGAATCCCGCGGCTACACCTTC. The encoded protein is CASSPLRESRGYTF.

The chain couples TRBV20-1 to TRBJ2-5; weak D call: TRBD2 (6 bases). CDR1 and CDR2 (germline): DFQATT, SNEGSKA (reference sequence). Trimming took 6 bases from V and 5 from J, leaving 7 bases between them. The CDR3 length is 10 residues. This CDR3 is CSAGGETQYF. The CDR3, as DNA: TGCAGTGCAGGAGGGGAGACCCAGTACTTC.